The 23 T cell receptor beta chains given below trace back to one sample, sequenced in a study of T cell responses to AZD1222 COVID-19 vaccine. Clones were read by immunoSEQ multiplex PCR, and TCRdb kept only the in-frame ones, dropping some. The sample shows 150,000 or so clones, 75% to 95% of them seen only once. Material: peripheral blood, obtained on day 0 of MenACWY control vaccination. The receptors originated from an adult in good health.

This clone was seen repeatedly, ten times or more. The gene calls are TRBV29-1 and TRBJ2-5; TRBD1 is a possible D gene (6 bases). Germline CDR1 SQVTM, CDR2 ANQGSEA. The CDR3 is made up of 12 amino acids. Between the trimmed V and J ends, which lost 6 bases and 5 bases, there was a span of 13 bases. As DNA, the CDR3 is TGCAGCGTGAACAGGGATGGGGAGACCCAGTACTTC. Protein product: CSVNRDGETQYF.

The rearrangement joins TRBV7-9 to TRBJ1-1, with D possibly TRBD1 on 6 matching bases. In germline, CDR1 is SEHNR, CDR2 FQNEAQ (reference sequence). Trimming removed 4 bases from V and 0 bases from J, with 12 bases in between. The CDR3 totals 15 residues. This chain's CDR3 is CASSSWTDMNTEAFF. For the CDR3, the DNA is TGTGCCAGCAGCTCTTGGACAGATATGAACACTGAAGCTTTCTTT.

The chain carries TRBV18 and TRBJ1-5; 10 nucleotides align to TRBD1. Germline CDR1 KGHSH, CDR2 LQKENI. The trim removed 6 bases at V and 7 bases at J, leaving 6 bases unmatched. There are 14 residues in the CDR3. The CDR3 reads CASSPGTGEQPQHF. As DNA, the CDR3 is TGTGCCAGCTCCCCCGGGACAGGGGAACAGCCCCAGCATTTT.

The V gene is TRBV4-1, the J gene TRBJ2-7, with TRBD1 matching 8 bases. The length of the CDR3 is 14 residues. Losses at the gene ends were 5 bases for V and 5 bases for J; bases not matched to a gene: 8. The germline gives CDR1 MGHRA, CDR2 YSYEKL. The CDR3 coding sequence is TGCGCCAGCAGCGCATATTGGACAGGGAACGAGCAGTACTTC. Translation: CASSAYWTGNEQYF.

This chain uses TRBV7-9 with TRBJ1-5, with 7 bases matching TRBD1. The CDR3 runs to 14 residues. Germline CDR1 reads SEHNR; CDR2 reads FQNEAQ (reference sequence). The ends lost 10 bases at V and 7 bases at J; junction bases unmatched: 13. CDR3 residues: CATNPWDSNQPQHF. The CDR3 bases are TGTGCCACCAACCCCTGGGACAGTAACCAGCCCCAGCATTTT.

The rearrangement links TRBV28 to TRBJ1-5; D gene uncertain. The CDR3 contains 15 residues. Germline CDR1 is MDHEN and CDR2 is SYDVKM. V was trimmed by 6 bases and J by 1 base, leaving 13 bases between them. The CDR3 here is CASSRYQRSNQPQHF. The CDR3 DNA reads as TGTGCCAGCAGCAGGTATCAGCGGAGCAATCAGCCCCAGCATTTT. Drawing the rest from reference TRBV28 and TRBJ1-5, the complete variable domain is DVKVTQSSRYLVKRTGEKVFLECVQDMDHENMFWYRQDPGLGLRLIYFSYDVKMKEKGDIPEGYSVSREKKERFSLILESASTNQTSMYLCASSRYQRSNQPQHFGDGTRLSIL.

The chain joins TRBV19 to TRBJ2-7; 7 positions match TRBD1. V shed 10 bases and J 2 bases; nucleotides not matched to a gene: 8. CDR1 is LNHDA, CDR2 SQIVND, per germline (reference sequence). The CDR3 contains 13 residues. The CDR3 DNA reads TGTGCCACGATGGACAGGCTAACCTACGAGCAGTACTTC. Translating gives CATMDRLTYEQYF.

The rearrangement joins TRBV9 to TRBJ1-1; possibly TRBD1 for D (5 bases). The germline gives CDR1 SGDLS, CDR2 YYNGEE. V was trimmed by 3 bases and J by 2 bases, leaving 11 bases between them. The CDR3 consists of 14 residues. This chain's CDR3 is CASSAQGSNTEAFF. The CDR3 DNA reads as TGTGCCAGCAGCGCCCAGGGTTCTAACACTGAAGCTTTCTTT. Looking up the rest from reference TRBV9 and TRBJ1-1 gives the full variable domain: DSGVTQTPKHLITATGQRVTLRCSPRSGDLSVYWYQQSLDQGLQFLIQYYNGEERAKGNILERFSAQQFPDLHSELNLSSLELGDSALYFCASSAQGSNTEAFFGQGTRLTVV.

J is TRBJ2-3 and V is TRBV10-1, with 10 bases aligning to TRBD2. From germline, CDR1 is WNHNN and CDR2 SYGVQD (reference sequence). V lost 3 bases to trimming and J lost 1 base; unmatched junction nucleotides: 1. This CDR3 contains 15 residues. CDR3 loop: CASSDLAGGTDTQYF. Here the CDR3 DNA reads TGCGCCAGCAGTGATCTAGCGGGAGGCACAGATACGCAGTATTTT.

This clone is a singleton in its sample. This CDR3 reads CASSFFGSGTQYF. The CDR3 DNA follows: TGTGCCAGCAGCTTTTTCGGGTCGGGTACGCAGTATTTT. V usage is TRBV5-6 and J usage is TRBJ2-3; D is uncertain. With 2 bases removed from V and 8 bases from J, the gap between germline ends came to 12 bases. Germline-derived CDR1 and CDR2 are SGHDT and YYEEEE. CDR3 length: 13 residues.

The chain carries TRBV28 and TRBJ1-2; D is ambiguous. V gave up 6 bases and J gave up 5 bases, with 13 bases separating them. In germline, CDR1 is MDHEN, CDR2 SYDVKM. There are 13 residues in the CDR3. CDR3 sequence reads: CASRWSSAYGYTF. In nucleotides, the CDR3 is TGTGCCAGCAGATGGAGCAGTGCTTATGGCTACACCTTC.

This clone appeared a single time. The chain couples TRBV9 to TRBJ1-1; weak D call: TRBD1 (5 bases). V dropped 0 bases and J dropped 5 bases, with 8 bases sitting between them. Germline assignment: CDR1 SGDLS and CDR2 YYNGEE. This CDR3 contains 13 residues. CDR3 amino acids: CASSVEGKTEAFF. CDR3 nucleotides: TGTGCCAGCAGCGTAGAGGGGAAAACTGAAGCTTTCTTT.

The chain is built from TRBV12-3 or TRBV12-4 and TRBJ1-1, with D maybe TRBD1 (5 bases). Trimming shortened V by 5 bases and J by 4 bases, and 11 bases separated the two germline ends. The CDR3 is made up of 13 amino acids. CDR3 amino acids: CASSRREGTEAFF. Here the CDR3 DNA reads TGTGCCAGCAGTCGCAGGGAGGGCACTGAAGCTTTCTTT.

V and J are TRBV19 and TRBJ2-7, with D hard to call. Germline V lookup: CDR1 LNHDA, CDR2 SQIVND (reference sequence). V was shortened by 5 bases and J by 2 bases, with 7 bases between the two germline ends. The length of the CDR3 is 12 residues. CDR3 amino acids: CASSGIPYEQYF. For the CDR3, the DNA is TGTGCCAGTAGTGGGATCCCCTACGAGCAGTACTTC.

This clone was seen a single time. The chain uses TRBV6-5 and TRBJ2-3; D remains ambiguous. CDR1 and CDR2 (germline): MNHEY, SVGAGI. The CDR3 is 15 residues long. The germline V and J ends were trimmed by 7 bases and 1 base, with 15 bases remaining between them. The CDR3 sequence is CASNEEWVRTDTQYF. The DNA of the CDR3 is TGTGCCAGCAACGAGGAATGGGTCCGCACAGATACGCAGTATTTT.

The chain has TRBV6-5 and TRBJ1-4; a weak D match, TRBD1 (5 bases). The CDR3 covers 15 residues. Germline CDR1 reads MNHEY; CDR2 reads SVGAGI. Trimming took off 5 bases at V and 7 bases at J, with 17 bases between the two ends. In DNA form, the CDR3 reads TGTGCCAGCAGTCAGACAGCGGAGGTTGGTGAAAAACTGTTTTTT. Translating gives CASSQTAEVGEKLFF.

The CDR3 reads CSVAQATNYGYTF. Written as DNA, the CDR3 is TGCAGCGTTGCCCAGGCGACTAACTATGGCTACACCTTC. The genes are TRBV29-1 and TRBJ1-2; D not certain. V lost 4 bases and J lost 0, with 9 bases in between. Germline CDR1 SQVTM, CDR2 ANQGSEA. The CDR3 loop spans 13 amino acids. The full variable domain, in which reference TRBV29-1 and TRBJ1-2 provide the parts outside the CDR3, is SAVISQKPSRDICQRGTSLTIQCQVDSQVTMMFWYRQQPGQSLTLIATANQGSEATYESGFVIDKFPISRPNLTFSTLTVSNMSPEDSSIYLCSVAQATNYGYTFGSGTRLTVV.

The CDR3 DNA follows: TGTGCCAGTAGTATAGGACCCTACGAGCAGTACTTC. It yields the protein CASSIGPYEQYF. V and J are TRBV19 and TRBJ2-7; no clear D. V was shortened by 1 base and J by 2 bases, with 3 bases between the two germline ends. CDR1 LNHDA and CDR2 SQIVND come from the germline V gene (reference sequence). This CDR3 comprises 12 residues.

This chain's CDR3 is CASSLVGSDTEAFF. The DNA for the CDR3 is TGTGCCAGCAGCTTGGTGGGGTCGGACACTGAAGCTTTCTTT. This chain links TRBV7-9 with TRBJ1-1; D unresolved. This CDR3 spans 14 amino acids. V was cut by 3 bases and J by 3 bases, with 11 bases left in between. CDR1 and CDR2 from the germline V gene are SEHNR and FQNEAQ (reference sequence). Drawing the rest from reference TRBV7-9 and TRBJ1-1, the complete variable domain is DTGVSQNPRHKITKRGQNVTFRCDPISEHNRLYWYRQTLGQGPEFLTYFQNEAQLEKSRLLSDRFSAERPKGSFSTLEIQRTEQGDSAMYLCASSLVGSDTEAFFGQGTRLTVV.

The rearrangement links TRBV4-1 to TRBJ1-2, with D maybe TRBD1 (5 bases). The V gene lost 4 bases and the J gene lost 8 bases, with 23 bases spanning the gap. The germline CDR1 and CDR2 sequences are MGHRA and YSYEKL. This CDR3 comprises 16 residues. The CDR3 bases are TGCGCCAGCAGCCTCAACGTACGGGACGATGGGGAGGGCTACACCTTC. As protein: CASSLNVRDDGEGYTF.

The genes are TRBV5-6 and TRBJ2-7; 7 nucleotides agree with TRBD1. V lost 4 bases, J lost 0 bases, and 4 bases stayed unmatched. Germline V lookup: CDR1 SGHDT, CDR2 YYEEEE. The CDR3 has 14 amino acids. As DNA, the CDR3 is TGTGCCAGCAGCCTACAGGGGACCTCCTACGAGCAGTACTTC. Protein: CASSLQGTSYEQYF.

The rearrangement joins TRBV27 to TRBJ2-3; 10 bases align to TRBD1. CDR3 length: 16 amino acids. The junction had 11 bases not matched to a gene; V was cut back by 5 bases and J by 6 bases. The germline CDR1 and CDR2 sequences are MNHEY and SMNVEV (reference sequence). CDR3 nucleotides: TGTGCCAGCAGTCCCCTCAGGACAGGGGGTGCGGATACGCAGTATTTT. Its translation is CASSPLRTGGADTQYF.

A single count supports this clone. This rearrangement joins TRBV5-1 to TRBJ2-1, with 7 positions matching TRBD1. The CDR3 runs 12 residues. CDR1 is SGHRS and CDR2 is YFSETQ in the germline V gene. With 5 bases clipped from V and 5 bases from J, the junction kept 1 base outside the gene matches. The CDR3: CASRGQHNEQFF. The CDR3 nucleotides read TGCGCCAGCAGGGGACAGCACAATGAGCAGTTCTTC.